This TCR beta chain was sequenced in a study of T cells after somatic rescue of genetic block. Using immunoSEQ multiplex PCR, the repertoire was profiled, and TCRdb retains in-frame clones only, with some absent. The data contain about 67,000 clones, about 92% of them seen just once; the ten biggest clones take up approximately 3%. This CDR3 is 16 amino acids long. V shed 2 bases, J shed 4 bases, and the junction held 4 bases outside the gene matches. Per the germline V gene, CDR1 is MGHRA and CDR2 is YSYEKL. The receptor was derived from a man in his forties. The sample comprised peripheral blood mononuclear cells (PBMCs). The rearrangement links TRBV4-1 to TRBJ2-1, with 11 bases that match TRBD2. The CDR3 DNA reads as TGCGCCAGCAGCCAACCTACTAGCGGGGGATACAATGAGCAGTTCTTC. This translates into CASSQPTSGGYNEQFF.